The present T cell receptor beta chain was sequenced within a study of blood T cells in healthy people across ages. The CDR3 runs to 16 residues. Germline CDR1 reads SGHTA; CDR2 reads FQGNSA. Primers used in a second PCR of roughly 7 to 12 cycles were a sample-barcoded 5' primer and a J-beta primer mix. A template-switch adaptor that had 12 random nucleotides put a tag on each cDNA molecule. TCRdb reprocessed the 5' RACE reads with MiXCR, giving one entry per CDR3 protein. The sample yields fewer than 800,000 distinct CDR3 sequences, 45% to 50% seen once. The study's findings and limits: Higher diversity and more naive CD4+ cells were features of long-lived donors, compared to aged donors.

As for this clonotype: Its cognate antigen is unknown.

Researchers collected 7.5 to 10 milliliters of peripheral blood from every single donor. The chain has TRBV7-2 and TRBJ2-5; 10 nucleotides align to TRBD1. TRBJ2-7 matches the DNA end more closely, so the J call is doubtful. This TCR derives from an older woman in good health. Sequencing was done on a sample of blood. The CDR3 bases are TGTGCCAGCAGCTCCCCGACAGGGGGCTATTTAAACGAGCAGTACTTC. Protein sequence: CASSSPTGGYLNEQYF.